The clone carrying this T cell receptor beta chain has just one count. Its antigen is undetermined. The data are from a study of OX40 agonist ivuxolimab in advanced cancers. Study-level results: Compared with CD4+, CD8+ T cells on average had more expanded clones.

The germline CDR1 and CDR2 sequences are MNHNS and SASEGT. The CDR3 is made up of 15 amino acids. With 8 bases removed from V and 0 bases from J, the gap between germline ends came to 14 bases. Sequencing was performed with immunoSEQ multiplex PCR; in TCRdb, only in-frame clones are kept and a portion is missing. The sample lists roughly 26,000 clones; more than 70% were seen once. The chain couples TRBV6-1 to TRBJ2-1; a possible D gene is TRBD2 (6 bases). The input for sequencing was CD4+ or CD8+ T cells sorted from blood, taken in a trial of the OX40 agonist ivuxolimab. This receptor was obtained from an adult with an advanced solid tumor such as melanoma, head and neck, liver or kidney cancer. CDR3 DNA: TGTGCCAGCCGGGGTTTAGCGGACTCCTACAATGAGCAGTTCTTC. Its protein product is CASRGLADSYNEQFF.